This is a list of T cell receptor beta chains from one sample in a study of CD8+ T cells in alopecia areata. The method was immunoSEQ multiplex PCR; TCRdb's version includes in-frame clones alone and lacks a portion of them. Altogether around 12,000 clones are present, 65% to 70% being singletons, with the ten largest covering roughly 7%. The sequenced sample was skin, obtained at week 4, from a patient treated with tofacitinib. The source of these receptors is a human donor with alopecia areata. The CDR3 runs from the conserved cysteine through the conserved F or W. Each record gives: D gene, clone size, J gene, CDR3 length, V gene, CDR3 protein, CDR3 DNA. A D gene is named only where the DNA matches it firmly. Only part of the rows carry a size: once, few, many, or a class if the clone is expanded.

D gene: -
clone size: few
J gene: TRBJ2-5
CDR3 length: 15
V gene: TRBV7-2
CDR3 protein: CASSLVGGYQETQYF
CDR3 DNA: TGTGCCAGCAGCTTAGTAGGAGGGTACCAAGAGACCCAGTACTTC

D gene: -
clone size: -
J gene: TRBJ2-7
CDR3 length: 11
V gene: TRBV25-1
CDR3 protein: CASSGGYEQYF
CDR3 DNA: TGTGCCAGCAGTGGGGGTTACGAGCAGTACTTC

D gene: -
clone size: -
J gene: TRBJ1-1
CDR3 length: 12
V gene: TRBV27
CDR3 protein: CASKGVNTEAFF
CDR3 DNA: TGTGCCAGCAAGGGGGTGAACACTGAAGCTTTCTTT

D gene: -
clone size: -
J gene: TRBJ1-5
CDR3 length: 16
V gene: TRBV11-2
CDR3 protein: CASSSLTGYRNQPQHF
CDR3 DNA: TGTGCCAGCAGCTCCCTCACAGGGTACCGCAATCAGCCCCAGCATTTT

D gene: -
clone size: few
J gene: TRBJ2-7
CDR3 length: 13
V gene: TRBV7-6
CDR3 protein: CASSPGNHYEQYF
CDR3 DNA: TGTGCCAGCAGCCCCGGGAATCACTACGAGCAGTACTTC

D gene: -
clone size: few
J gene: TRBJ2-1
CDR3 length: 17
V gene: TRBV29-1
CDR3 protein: CSVEDIISGSSYNEQFF
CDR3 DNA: TGCAGCGTTGAAGATATCATCTCAGGGAGCTCCTACAATGAGCAGTTCTTC

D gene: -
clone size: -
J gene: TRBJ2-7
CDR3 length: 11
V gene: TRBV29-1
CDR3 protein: CSVVVWDEQYF
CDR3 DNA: TGTAGCGTTGTGGTGTGGGACGAGCAGTACTTC

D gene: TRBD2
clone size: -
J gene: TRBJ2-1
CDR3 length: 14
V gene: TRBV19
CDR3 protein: CASSAGGDYNEQFF
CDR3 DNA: TGTGCCAGTTCCGCGGGGGGGGACTACAATGAGCAGTTCTTC

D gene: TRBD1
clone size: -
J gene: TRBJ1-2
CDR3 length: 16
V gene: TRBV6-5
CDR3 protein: CASSLRPTGPDYGYTF
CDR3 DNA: TGTGCCAGCAGTTTACGCCCGACAGGGCCTGACTATGGCTACACCTTC

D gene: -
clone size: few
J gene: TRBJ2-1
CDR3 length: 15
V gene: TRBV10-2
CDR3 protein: CASIRGGRFSNEQFF
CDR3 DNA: TGCGCCAGCATTAGGGGGGGCCGGTTCAGCAATGAGCAGTTCTTC

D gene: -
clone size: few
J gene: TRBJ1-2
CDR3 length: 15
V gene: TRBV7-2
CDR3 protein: CASSLARAPRDGYTF
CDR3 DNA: TGTGCCAGCAGCTTAGCGAGGGCCCCGAGGGATGGCTACACCTTC

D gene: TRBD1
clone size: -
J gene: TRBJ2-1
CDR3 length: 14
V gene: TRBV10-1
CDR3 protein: CASSPGTAYNEQFF
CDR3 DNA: TGCGCCAGCAGTCCCGGGACAGCCTACAATGAGCAGTTCTTC

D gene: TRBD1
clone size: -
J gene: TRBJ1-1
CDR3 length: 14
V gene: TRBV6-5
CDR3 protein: CASSYAGGGTEAFF
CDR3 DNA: TGTGCCAGCAGTTACGCAGGGGGAGGGACAGAAGCTTTCTTT

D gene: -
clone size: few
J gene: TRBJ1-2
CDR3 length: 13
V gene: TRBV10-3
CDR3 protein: CAISDEGGEGYTF
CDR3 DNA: TGTGCCATCAGTGATGAGGGGGGCGAGGGCTACACCTTC

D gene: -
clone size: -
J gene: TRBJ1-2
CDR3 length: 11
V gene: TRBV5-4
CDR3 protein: CASSLVTAIEF
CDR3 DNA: TGTGCCAGCAGCTTGGTAACAGCTATCGAATTC

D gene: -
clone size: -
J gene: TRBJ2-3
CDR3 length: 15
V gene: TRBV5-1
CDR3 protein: CASSLQVGNTDTQYF
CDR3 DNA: TGCGCCAGCAGCTTGCAGGTCGGGAACACAGATACGCAGTATTTT

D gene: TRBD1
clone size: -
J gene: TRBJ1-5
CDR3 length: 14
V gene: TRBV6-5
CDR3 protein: CASSVVRGNQPQHF
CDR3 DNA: TGTGCCAGCAGTGTGGTCAGGGGGAATCAGCCCCAGCATTTT

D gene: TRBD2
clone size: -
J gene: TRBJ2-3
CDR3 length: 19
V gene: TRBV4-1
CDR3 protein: CASSQTIAGGPRRTDTQYF
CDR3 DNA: TGCGCCAGCAGCCAAACTATAGCGGGGGGCCCTCGAAGGACAGATACGCAGTATTTT

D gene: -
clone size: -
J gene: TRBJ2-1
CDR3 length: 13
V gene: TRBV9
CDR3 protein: CASSYNLYNEQFF
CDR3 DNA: TGTGCCAGCAGCTACAACCTTTACAATGAGCAGTTCTTC

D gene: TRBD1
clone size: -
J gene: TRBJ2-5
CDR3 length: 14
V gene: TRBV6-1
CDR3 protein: CASSEPGQQETQYF
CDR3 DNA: TGTGCCAGCAGTGAACCGGGACAGCAAGAGACCCAGTACTTC

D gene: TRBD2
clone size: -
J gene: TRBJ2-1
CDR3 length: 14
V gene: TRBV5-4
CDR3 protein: CASSRPSGEEEQFF
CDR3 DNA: TGTGCCAGCAGCAGACCTAGCGGGGAGGAAGAGCAGTTCTTC

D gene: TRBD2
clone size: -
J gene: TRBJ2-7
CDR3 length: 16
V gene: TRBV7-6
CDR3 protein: CASSPREAGASYEQYF
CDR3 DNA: TGTGCCAGCAGCCCCCGGGAAGCGGGGGCCTCCTACGAGCAGTACTTC

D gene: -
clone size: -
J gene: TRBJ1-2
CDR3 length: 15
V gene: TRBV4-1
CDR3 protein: CASSQGGTLPSGYTF
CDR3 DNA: TGCGCCAGCAGCCAAGGGGGTACCCTACCCAGTGGCTACACCTTC

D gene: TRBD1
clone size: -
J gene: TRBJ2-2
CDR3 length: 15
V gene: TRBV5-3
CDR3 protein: CARSTAGQGTGELFF
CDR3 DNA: TGTGCCAGAAGCACCGCCGGACAGGGGACCGGGGAGCTGTTTTTT

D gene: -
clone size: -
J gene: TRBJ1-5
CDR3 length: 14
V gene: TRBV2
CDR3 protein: CASGRWGSNQPQHF
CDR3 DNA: TGTGCCAGCGGGCGTTGGGGCAGCAATCAGCCCCAGCATTTT

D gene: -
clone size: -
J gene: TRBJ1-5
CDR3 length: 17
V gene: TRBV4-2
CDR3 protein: CASSLRIFTAVNQPQHF
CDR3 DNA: TGTGCCAGCAGCCTCCGGATCTTTACGGCAGTCAATCAGCCCCAGCATTTT

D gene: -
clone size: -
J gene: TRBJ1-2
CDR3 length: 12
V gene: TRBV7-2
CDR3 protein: CASSRERDGYTF
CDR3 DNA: TGTGCCAGCAGCCGAGAACGGGATGGCTACACCTTC

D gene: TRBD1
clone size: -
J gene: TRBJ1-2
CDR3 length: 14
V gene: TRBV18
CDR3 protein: CASSPPGTAPGYTF
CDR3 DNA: TGTGCCAGCTCACCACCCGGGACAGCCCCCGGCTACACCTTC

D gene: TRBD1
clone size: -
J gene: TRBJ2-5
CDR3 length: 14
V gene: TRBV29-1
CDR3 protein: CSVGWGQGQETQYF
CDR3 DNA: TGCAGCGTTGGATGGGGACAGGGTCAAGAGACCCAGTACTTC

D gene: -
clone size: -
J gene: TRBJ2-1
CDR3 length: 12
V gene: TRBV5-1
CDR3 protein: CASSLPYNEQFF
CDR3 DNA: TGCGCCAGCAGCTTGCCCTACAATGAGCAGTTCTTC

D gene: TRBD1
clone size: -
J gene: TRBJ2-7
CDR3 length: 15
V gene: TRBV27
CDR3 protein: CASSPETGWSYEQYF
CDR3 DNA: TGTGCCAGCAGTCCCGAGACAGGGTGGTCCTACGAGCAGTACTTC

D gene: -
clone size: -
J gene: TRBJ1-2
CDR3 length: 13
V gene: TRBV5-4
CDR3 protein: CASSQEGPSGYTF
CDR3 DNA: TGTGCCAGCAGCCAAGAGGGACCAAGCGGCTACACCTTC

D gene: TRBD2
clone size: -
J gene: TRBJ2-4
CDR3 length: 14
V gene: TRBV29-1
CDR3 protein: CSVVAGALKNIQYF
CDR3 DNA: TGCAGCGTCGTAGCGGGGGCTTTGAAAAACATTCAGTACTTC

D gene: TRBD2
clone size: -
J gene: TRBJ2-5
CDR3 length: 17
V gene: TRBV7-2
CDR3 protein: CASSPVGAGAIQETQYF
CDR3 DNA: TGTGCCAGCAGCCCTGTAGGAGCGGGGGCCATACAAGAGACCCAGTACTTC

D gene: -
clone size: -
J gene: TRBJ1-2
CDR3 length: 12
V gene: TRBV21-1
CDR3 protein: CASTHCRYGYTF
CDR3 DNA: TGTGCCAGCACCCATTGTCGCTATGGCTACACCTTC

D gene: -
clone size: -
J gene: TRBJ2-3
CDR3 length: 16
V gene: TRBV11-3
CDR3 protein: CASSLAGAPPGDTQYF
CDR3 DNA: TGTGCCAGCAGCTTAGCGGGGGCCCCACCGGGTGATACGCAGTATTTT

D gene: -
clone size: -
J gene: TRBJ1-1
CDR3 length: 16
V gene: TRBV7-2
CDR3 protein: CASSLGYGSLGTEAFF
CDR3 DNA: TGTGCCAGCAGCTTAGGATACGGATCCCTAGGCACTGAAGCTTTCTTT

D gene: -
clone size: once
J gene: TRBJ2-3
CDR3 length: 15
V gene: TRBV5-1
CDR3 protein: CASSLGSGPTDTQYF
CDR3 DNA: TGCGCCAGCAGCCTTGGTTCAGGGCCCACAGATACGCAGTATTTT

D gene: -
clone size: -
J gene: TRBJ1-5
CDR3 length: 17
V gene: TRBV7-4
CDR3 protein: CASSLVAGLVSNQPQHF
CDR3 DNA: TGTGCCAGCAGCTTAGTCGCGGGACTTGTTAGCAATCAGCCCCAGCATTTT

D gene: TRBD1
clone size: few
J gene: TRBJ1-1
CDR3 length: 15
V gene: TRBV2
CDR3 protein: CASISDRTGNTEAFF
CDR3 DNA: TGTGCCAGCATATCTGACAGGACAGGGAACACTGAAGCTTTCTTT